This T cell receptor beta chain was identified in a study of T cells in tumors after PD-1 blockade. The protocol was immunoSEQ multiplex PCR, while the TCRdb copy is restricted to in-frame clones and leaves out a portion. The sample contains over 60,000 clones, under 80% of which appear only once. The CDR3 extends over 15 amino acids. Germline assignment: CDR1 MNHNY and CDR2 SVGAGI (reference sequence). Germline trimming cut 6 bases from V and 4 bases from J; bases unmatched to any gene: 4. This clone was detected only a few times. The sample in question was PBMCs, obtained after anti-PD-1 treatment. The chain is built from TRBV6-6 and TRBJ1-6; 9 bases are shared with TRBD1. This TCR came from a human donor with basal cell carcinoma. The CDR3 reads CASRTDRGYNSPLHF. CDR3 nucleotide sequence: TGTGCCAGCAGGACGGACAGGGGTTATAATTCACCCCTCCACTTT.